This T cell receptor beta chain was identified in a study of lymphopenia after photon versus proton radiotherapy. Clones were read by immunoSEQ multiplex PCR, and TCRdb kept only the in-frame ones, dropping some. This table has about 70,000 clones, roughly 92% appearing once. This clone was counted between two and nine times. Its antigen remains unknown. The study's findings and limits: Authors raise, but do not show, better survival with proton therapy. After lymphocyte nadir, photon-treated repertoires showed oligoclonal expansion, especially CD8+ Temra. Relative stability marked proton patients; photon patients lost diversity and naive cells.

The sequence was collected from a woman aged 35 to 49 with cholangiocarcinoma. The specimen was peripheral blood, collected from a patient treated with photon-based radiotherapy.

CDR3 region: CASTSDRQVYEQYF. The CDR3 DNA follows: TGTGCCAGCACCTCGGACAGACAAGTCTACGAGCAGTACTTC. The chain employs TRBV5-6 and TRBJ2-7; D possibly corresponds to TRBD1 (6 bases). CDR3 length: 14 amino acids. V lost 6 bases and J lost 3, with 16 bases in between. Germline V gene data show CDR1 as SGHDT and CDR2 as YYEEEE.